The source of this T cell receptor (beta chain) is a study of blood T cell repertoires in COVID-19. For the study at large: COVID-19 samples from acute and convalescent phases originated in the United States, Italy and Spain. In each case, the material was cDNA or gDNA derived from T cells, B-cell-depleted T cells, or PBMCs.

In the source study's methods: Estimated nucleated cell counts came from reference gene primer amplification. TCRdb keeps only in-frame clones here, not all; method: immunoSEQ multiplex PCR. D and trimming were read from the DNA, whereas the V and J calls and clone size are those reported in that table. The sample lists roughly 380,000 clones, 85% occurring once. Germline V gene data show CDR1 as MNHEY and CDR2 as SMNVEV (reference sequence). The CDR3 runs 17 residues. The germline V and J ends were trimmed by 4 bases and 6 bases, with 21 bases remaining between them. The V gene is TRBV27, the J gene TRBJ1-4; possibly TRBD1 for D (6 bases). The sequence was collected from a woman aged 18 to 35 with acute or convalescent COVID-19. The specimen sequenced was peripheral blood. Here the CDR3 DNA reads TGTGCCAGCAGTTGGGGGACCAACAGGGCGAAACATGAAAAACTGTTTTTT. Encoded protein: CASSWGTNRAKHEKLFF.